The 6 T cell receptor beta chains given below trace back to one sample, sequenced in a study of post-analysis software for immune sequencing data. cDNA libraries for TCR beta contained unique molecular identifiers. TCRdb reanalysed the PCR reads using MiXCR and keeps one entry per CDR3 protein. Of around 250,000 distinct CDR3 sequences listed, 30% to 45% are singletons. Antigens for these TCRs are unknown. Study conclusions and caveats: There were several TRBV segments more frequent in patients than controls, and TRBV5-6, TRBV5-1 and TRBV20-1 were among them.

Input material: blood. Source of these receptors: a girl aged 10 to 17 with multiple sclerosis.

There are many counts of this clonotype. The chain recombines TRBV7-9 with TRBJ2-3; possible D gene TRBD2, 6 bases. CDR3 length equals 14 residues. Trimming cost V 5 bases and J 1 base, with 10 bases left between them. The germline V gene has CDR1 SEHNR and CDR2 FQNEAQ (reference sequence). The CDR3 loop is CASSRSGRTDTQYF. The CDR3 DNA follows: TGTGCCAGCAGCCGTAGCGGACGCACAGATACGCAGTATTTT.

The chain has TRBV5-1 and TRBJ2-1, with D possibly TRBD2 on 6 matching bases. This CDR3 is 13 amino acids long. CDR1 SGHRS and CDR2 YFSETQ come from the germline V gene. Trimming took off 4 bases at V and 14 bases at J, with 19 bases between the two ends. The CDR3: CASSTGDFQTEFF. In DNA, the CDR3 is TGCGCCAGCAGCACCGGGGACTTTCAGACGGAGTTCTTC.

The chain has TRBV5-1 and TRBJ1-4, with D unresolved. The V end was cut by 2 bases, the J end by 8 bases, with 13 bases between. Germline values: CDR1 SGHRS, CDR2 YFSETQ. The length of the CDR3 is 14 residues. CDR3 bases: TGCGCCAGCAGCTTAACGGTGAATGGGGAAAAACTGTTTTTT. It specifies CASSLTVNGEKLFF.

The table lists this clonotype with many counts. The chain combines TRBV5-1 with TRBJ1-1, with a tentative D call TRBD1 (5 bases). This CDR3 has 14 residues. V was shortened by 7 bases and J by 0 bases, with 13 bases between the two germline ends. Looked up from germline, CDR1 is SGHRS and CDR2 is YFSETQ. Written as DNA, the CDR3 is TGCGCCAGCGGGCGGGGGGAAATGAACACTGAAGCTTTCTTT. It translates to CASGRGEMNTEAFF.

This clonotype was recorded a few times. J is TRBJ2-1 and V is TRBV21-1. TRBV21-1 is termed a pseudogene. The CDR3 spans 17 residues. The CDR3 sequence is CASSNGPRPRTYNEQFF. In DNA form, the CDR3 reads TGTGCCAGCAGCAACGGTCCGAGACCCAGGACCTACAATGAGCAGTTCTTC.

The chain carries TRBV15 and TRBJ1-3; D gene uncertain. From germline, CDR1 is LNHNV and CDR2 YYDKDF (reference sequence). The CDR3 has 15 residues. V was pared by 0 bases and J by 2 bases, with 8 bases between. CDR3 protein: CATSRDRVAGNTIYF. The CDR3 nucleotides read TGTGCCACCAGCAGAGATAGGGTTGCTGGAAACACCATATATTTT.